The clone carrying this T cell receptor beta chain qualifies as medium-sized. In germline, CDR1 is SGDLS, CDR2 YYNGEE. The CDR3 has 15 residues. The trim removed 4 bases at V and 2 bases at J, leaving 6 bases unmatched. How the authors handled the data: By means of reference gene primer amplification, nucleated cell counts were estimated. The method was immunoSEQ multiplex PCR; TCRdb's version includes in-frame clones alone and lacks a portion of them. The V and J calls and clone size come from that table; D and trimming were worked out from the DNA. The repertoire holds roughly 59,000 clones, with around 80% as singletons. This specimen comes from a study of blood T cell repertoires in COVID-19. Across the study: PBMCs, B-cell-depleted T cells, or T cells provided the cDNA or gDNA that made up the material.

Sequenced sample: peripheral blood. This chain connects TRBV9 to TRBJ1-2; 9 positions agree with TRBD1. This TCR was sampled from an elderly man with acute or convalescent COVID-19. The CDR3 spells CASSLSGTGNYGYTF. The CDR3 bases are TGTGCCAGCAGCTTATCTGGGACAGGGAACTATGGCTACACCTTC.